This T cell receptor beta chain was identified in a study of CD8+ T cells in alopecia areata. On the study more broadly: Grafting placed skin from approximately 6-13-month-old C3H/HeJ donors with spontaneous alopecia onto roughly 7-10-week-old female C3H/HeJ mice.

Cells that came from pooled cutaneous lymph nodes were sorted using CD4, CD8alpha, NKG2D, NKG2ACE and other markers. Isolated RNA was reverse transcribed into cDNA used as the sequencing template. Assay: immunoSEQ multiplex PCR; the TCRdb copy retains only in-frame clones and omits some. The specimen gives more than 250,000 clones without singletons; the ten biggest hold more than 0.95%. Whole-study findings and limits: Across lesional scalp, and particularly alopecia totalis/universalis, clonality surpassed that of normal scalp. The study also sequences resident alphabeta T cells of normal skin in scalp samples. It was less clear whether patients shared TCRs than it was in mice, possibly because of HLA.

The table lists this clone with a few counts. Its antigen is unknown. Here the gene names and germline are mouse. The receptor's source is a C3H/HeJ mouse with alopecia areata. This mouse strain has H2-k as its MHC haplotype. Source material: CD4+ T cells sorted from a lymph node.

CDR3 DNA, as far as it was read: TGTGCCAGCAGCTTCACGGACTGGGGGGGAAACTATGCT. Its translation is CASSFTDWGGNYA. The whole CDR3 reads CASSFTDWGGNYAEQFF. The genes are TRBV3 and TRBJ2-1; the match to TRBD2 covers 12 bases. Read coverage stops 4 residues before the CDR3 terminus; the germline J gene supplies the remainder. This CDR3 region has 17 residues. V lost 3 bases and J lost 1; bases outside the gene matches: 4. Germline values: CDR1 SNHLY, CDR2 FYNGKV (reference sequence). Supplemented by reference TRBV3 and TRBJ2-1, the full variable domain reads GPKVLQIPSHQIIDMGQMVTLNCDPVSNHLYFYWYKQILGQQMEFLVNFYNGKVMEKSKLFKDQFSVERPDGSYFTLKIQPTALEDSAVYFCASSFTDWGGNYAEQFFGPGTRLTVL.